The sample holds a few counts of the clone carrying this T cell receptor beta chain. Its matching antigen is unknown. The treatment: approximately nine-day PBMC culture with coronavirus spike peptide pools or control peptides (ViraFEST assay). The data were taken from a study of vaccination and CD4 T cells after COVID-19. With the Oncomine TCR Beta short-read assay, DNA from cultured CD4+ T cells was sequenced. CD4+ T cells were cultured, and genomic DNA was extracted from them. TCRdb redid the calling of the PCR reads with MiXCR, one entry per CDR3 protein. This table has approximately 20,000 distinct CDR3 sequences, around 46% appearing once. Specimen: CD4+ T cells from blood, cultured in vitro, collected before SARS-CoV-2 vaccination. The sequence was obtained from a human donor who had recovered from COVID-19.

CDR3 sequence reads: CASSLARQGGNQPQHF. CDR3 in DNA: TGTGCCAGCAGCTTAGCGAGACAGGGAGGGAATCAGCCCCAGCATTTT. The rearrangement links TRBV7-2 to TRBJ1-5; TRBD1 aligns across 7 bases. After removal of 0 bases from V and 4 bases from J, the junction contained 6 bases not matched to a gene. The CDR3 totals 16 residues. Germline CDR1 and CDR2: SGHTA and FQGNSA.